This passage covers 20 T cell receptor beta chains from one sample sequenced in a study of blood T cell repertoires in COVID-19. Produced via immunoSEQ multiplex PCR; TCRdb's table is partial and in-frame only. The sample yields a few hundred thousand clones, roughly 85% seen once. The sample taken for sequencing was PBMCs or T cells enriched from blood (not recorded which). The receptors were sampled from a man aged 30-40 years who had recovered from COVID-19.

This chain joins TRBV7-8 and TRBJ1-5; D unresolved. Germline loops: CDR1 SGHVS, CDR2 FQNEAQ. Between the trimmed V and J ends, which lost 5 bases and 1 base, there was a span of 15 bases. This CDR3 has 16 residues. The CDR3 region has the DNA TGTGCCAGCAGCACGGAAGCGTCGGGAAGCAATCAGCCCCAGCATTTT. Its translation is CASSTEASGSNQPQHF.

About this clone itself: This CDR3 is also generated by other DNA sequences in the sample. The rearrangement links TRBV9 to TRBJ2-2, with a possible D match to TRBD1 (6 bases). This CDR3 region has 15 residues. V lost 0 bases to trimming and J lost 5 bases, with 11 bases between them. Germline V CDR1 and CDR2: SGDLS, YYNGEE. The chain's CDR3 is CASSVERGRTGELFF. CDR3 in DNA: TGTGCCAGCAGCGTAGAGAGGGGGAGAACCGGGGAGCTGTTTTTT.

CDR3 in amino acids: CASQIAPGGYTF. As DNA, the CDR3 is TGTGCCAGCCAAATAGCACCCGGGGGCTACACCTTC. The chain links TRBV19 to TRBJ1-2; D gene ambiguous. Germline V gene lookup returns CDR1 LNHDA and CDR2 SQIVND (reference sequence). The CDR3 extends over 12 amino acids. The germline V and J ends were trimmed by 9 bases and 8 bases, with 16 bases remaining between them. Using reference TRBV19 and TRBJ1-2 for the parts outside the CDR3, the full variable domain is DGGITQSPKYLFRKEGQNVTLSCEQNLNHDAMYWYRQDPGQGLRLIYYSQIVNDFQKGDIAEGYSVSREKKESFPLTVTSAQKNPTAFYLCASQIAPGGYTFGSGTRLTVV.

The chain recombines TRBV2 with TRBJ1-2; D remains unclear. The germline CDR1 and CDR2 sequences are SNHLY and FYNNEI. Trimming removed 8 bases from V and 8 bases from J, with 15 bases in between. The CDR3 is 12 amino acids. DNA for the CDR3: TGTGCCAGCGCTCTGGACGCGGGGGGCTACACCTTC. Translation: CASALDAGGYTF.

The V and J genes are TRBV6-5 and TRBJ1-2, with D perhaps matching TRBD1 (5 bases). The CDR3 loop spans 15 amino acids. The germline gives CDR1 MNHEY, CDR2 SVGAGI. V gave up 0 bases and J gave up 4 bases, with 12 bases separating them. The CDR3, as DNA: TGTGCCAGCAGTTACTCCGGGGGGGGAAGCTATGGCTACACCTTC. This translates into CASSYSGGGSYGYTF.

The rearrangement joins TRBV7-2 to TRBJ1-2; D unresolved. V was cut by 6 bases and J by 4 bases, with 9 bases left in between. Germline V gives CDR1 SGHTA, CDR2 FQGNSA. The CDR3 sequence is 12 residues long. This chain's CDR3 is CASRPAGYGYTF. In DNA form, the CDR3 reads TGTGCCAGCAGACCAGCAGGCTATGGCTACACCTTC.

The chain uses TRBV7-3 and TRBJ2-3, with 9 positions matching TRBD2. Germline CDR1 reads SGHTA; CDR2 reads FQGTGA. The J segment lost 4 bases and the V segment lost 4 bases, leaving 6 bases of the junction unmatched. The CDR3 is made up of 15 amino acids. This CDR3 reads CASSSSGTSPDTQYF. The CDR3 DNA reads as TGTGCCAGCAGCTCTTCCGGGACTAGCCCAGATACGCAGTATTTT.

The chain links TRBV25-1 to TRBJ2-2; possibly TRBD1 for D (6 bases). The V and J ends lost 2 bases and 0 bases respectively, with 7 bases between them. The CDR3 has 15 residues. Germline V gives CDR1 MGHDK, CDR2 SYGVNS. The CDR3 loop is CASSEGGPNTGELFF. The CDR3 region has the DNA TGTGCCAGCAGTGAAGGGGGCCCGAACACCGGGGAGCTGTTTTTT.

V and J are TRBV19 and TRBJ2-1; tentatively, D is TRBD1 (6 bases). V was trimmed by 5 bases and J by 2 bases, leaving 13 bases between them. Germline V gene data show CDR1 as LNHDA and CDR2 as SQIVND (reference sequence). The CDR3 has 15 amino acids. CDR3 DNA: TGTGCCAGTAGTCCTCAGGGGAAAACCTACAATGAGCAGTTCTTC. Its protein product is CASSPQGKTYNEQFF.

The chain employs TRBV10-1 and TRBJ2-1, with D hard to call. V gave up 6 bases and J gave up 8 bases, with 17 bases separating them. The CDR3 runs to 14 residues. Germline CDR1 reads WNHNN; CDR2 reads SYGVQD (reference sequence). CDR3 in DNA: TGCGCCAGCAGGATAGAACCCTCGTCGCATGAGCAGTTCTTC. Translating gives CASRIEPSSHEQFF.

The V gene is TRBV29-1, the J gene TRBJ2-3, with D possibly TRBD2 on 7 matching bases. Germline V CDR1 and CDR2: SQVTM, ANQGSEA. This CDR3 is 14 amino acids long. V lost 2 bases and J 5 bases, leaving 14 bases between the germline ends. The CDR3 is CSVESGGSGDTQYF. In nucleotides, the CDR3 is TGCAGCGTTGAATCGGGGGGCAGCGGAGATACGCAGTATTTT.

The chain uses TRBV5-6 and TRBJ2-7; 9 nucleotides align to TRBD1. After removal of 4 bases from V and 6 bases from J, the junction contained 8 bases not matched to a gene. The germline gives CDR1 SGHDT, CDR2 YYEEEE. The CDR3 contains 14 residues. DNA for the CDR3: TGTGCCAGCAGCGCCGGACAGGGGTACCGCGAGCAGTACTTC. Its protein product is CASSAGQGYREQYF. The whole variable domain, remainder taken from reference TRBV5-6 and TRBJ2-7, is DAGVTQSPTHLIKTRGQQVTLRCSPKSGHDTVSWYQQALGQGPQFIFQYYEEEERQRGNFPDRFSGHQFPNYSSELNVNALLLGDSALYLCASSAGQGYREQYFGPGTRLTVT.

The rearrangement links TRBV10-3 to TRBJ1-1; possibly TRBD1 for D (5 bases). CDR1 and CDR2 from the germline V gene are ENHRY and SYGVKD. Trimming took 6 bases from V and 4 from J, leaving 12 bases between them. This CDR3 is 13 amino acids long. The CDR3 DNA reads as TGTGCCATCAGCCTCGGGGGGGGCACTGAAGCTTTCTTT. Translating gives CAISLGGGTEAFF.

The chain combines TRBV30 with TRBJ1-1; no definite D call. CDR3 length: 13 residues. Trimming shortened V by 3 bases and J by 0 bases, and 8 bases separated the two germline ends. Germline assignment: CDR1 GTSNPN and CDR2 SVGIG (reference sequence). Here the CDR3 DNA reads TGTGCCTGGAGCGAGAGCTTGAACACTGAAGCTTTCTTT. Translated: CAWSESLNTEAFF.

This clone was detected only a few times. This rearrangement joins TRBV7-9 to TRBJ1-2; TRBD1 might be the D (6 bases). CDR3 length: 13 residues. Trimming stripped 4 bases from V and 3 bases from J, with 9 bases between. Germline V gives CDR1 SEHNR, CDR2 FQNEAQ (reference sequence). The CDR3 DNA follows: TGTGCCAGCAGCTCGACAGGCCACTATGGCTACACCTTC. Its translation is CASSSTGHYGYTF.

The V gene is TRBV5-1, the J gene TRBJ2-1, with a possible D match to TRBD1 (8 bases). Germline-derived CDR1 and CDR2 are SGHRS and YFSETQ. The CDR3 spans 20 residues. The V gene lost 2 bases and the J gene lost 4 bases, with 28 bases spanning the gap. Here the CDR3 reads CASSFEAGGGRLALYNEQFF. CDR3 DNA: TGCGCCAGCAGCTTTGAGGCAGGGGGCGGGAGACTAGCCCTTTACAATGAGCAGTTCTTC.

This clone has a handful of counts. The gene calls are TRBV12-3 or TRBV12-4 and TRBJ2-1; D not resolved. This CDR3 has 13 residues. Trimming removed 5 bases at V and 7 bases at J, with 12 bases between. The CDR3, as DNA: TGTGCCAGCAGTCTAACGCCCGGGAATGAGCAGTTCTTC. Protein: CASSLTPGNEQFF.

The V gene is TRBV7-2, the J gene TRBJ2-7; TRBD2 matches 8 bases. V dropped 5 bases and J dropped 7; count of bases not matched to a gene: 7. Germline V gene lookup returns CDR1 SGHTA and CDR2 FQGNSA. There are 13 residues in the CDR3. The CDR3: CASSPGGGREQYF. The CDR3 nucleotides read TGTGCCAGCAGCCCCGGGGGGGGTAGAGAGCAGTACTTC.

The chain has TRBV12-3 or TRBV12-4 and TRBJ1-3; the D gene is possibly TRBD1 (5 bases). V was cut by 6 bases and J by 3 bases, with 6 bases left in between. The CDR3 runs to 12 residues. The CDR3 region is CASSTGGNTIYF. Here the CDR3 DNA reads TGTGCCAGCAGCACAGGTGGAAACACCATATATTTT.

The chain carries TRBV14 and TRBJ2-7; 10 nucleotides agree with TRBD2. From germline, CDR1 is SGHDN and CDR2 FVKESK. The CDR3 extends over 15 amino acids. The V and J ends lost 1 base and 9 bases, in that order; junction bases with no gene match: 9. This CDR3 is CASSQGSSGGAGQYF. The CDR3 coding sequence is TGTGCCAGCAGCCAAGGATCCAGCGGGGGGGCCGGGCAGTACTTC.